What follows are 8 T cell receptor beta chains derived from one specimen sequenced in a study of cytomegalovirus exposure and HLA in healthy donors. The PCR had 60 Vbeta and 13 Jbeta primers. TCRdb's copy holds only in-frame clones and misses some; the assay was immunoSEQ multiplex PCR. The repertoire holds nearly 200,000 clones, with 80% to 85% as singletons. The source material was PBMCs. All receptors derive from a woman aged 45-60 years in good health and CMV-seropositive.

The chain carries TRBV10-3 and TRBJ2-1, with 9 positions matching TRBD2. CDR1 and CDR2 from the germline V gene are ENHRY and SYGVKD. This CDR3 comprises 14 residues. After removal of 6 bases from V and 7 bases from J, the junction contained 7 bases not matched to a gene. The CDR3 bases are TGTGCCATCAGGTTTGGCGGGGGGGATAATGAGCAGTTCTTC. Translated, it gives CAIRFGGGDNEQFF.

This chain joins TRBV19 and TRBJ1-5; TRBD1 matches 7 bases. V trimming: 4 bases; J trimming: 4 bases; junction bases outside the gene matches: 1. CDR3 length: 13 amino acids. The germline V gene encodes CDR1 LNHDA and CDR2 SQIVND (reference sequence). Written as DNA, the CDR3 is TGTGCCAGTAGTAAGACAGGGAATCAGCCCCAGCATTTT. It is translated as CASSKTGNQPQHF.

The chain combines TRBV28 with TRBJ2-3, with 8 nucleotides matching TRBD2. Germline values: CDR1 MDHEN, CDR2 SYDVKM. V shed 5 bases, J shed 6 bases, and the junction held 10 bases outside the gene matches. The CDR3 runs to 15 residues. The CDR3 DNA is TGTGCCAGCAGTCCAATAGCGGGAAAGGATGATACGCAGTATTTT. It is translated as CASSPIAGKDDTQYF. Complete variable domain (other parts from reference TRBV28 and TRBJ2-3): DVKVTQSSRYLVKRTGEKVFLECVQDMDHENMFWYRQDPGLGLRLIYFSYDVKMKEKGDIPEGYSVSREKKERFSLILESASTNQTSMYLCASSPIAGKDDTQYFGPGTRLTVL.

The CDR3 region has the DNA TGTGCCAGCAGCGCGACAGGGGATCAGCCCCAGCATTTT. Protein product: CASSATGDQPQHF. This sequence joins TRBV7-2 and TRBJ1-5; 8 bases map to TRBD1. CDR1 and CDR2 from the germline V gene are SGHTA and FQGNSA. This CDR3 is built from 13 residues. The V gene end was trimmed by 5 bases and the J gene end by 5 bases; junction bases not matched to a gene: 2.

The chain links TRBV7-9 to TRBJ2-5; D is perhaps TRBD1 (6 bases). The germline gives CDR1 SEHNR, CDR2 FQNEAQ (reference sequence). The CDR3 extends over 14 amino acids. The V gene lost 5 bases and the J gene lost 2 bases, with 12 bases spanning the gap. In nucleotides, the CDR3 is TGTGCCAGCAGCCGTGGGACATCTCAAGAGACCCAGTACTTC. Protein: CASSRGTSQETQYF.

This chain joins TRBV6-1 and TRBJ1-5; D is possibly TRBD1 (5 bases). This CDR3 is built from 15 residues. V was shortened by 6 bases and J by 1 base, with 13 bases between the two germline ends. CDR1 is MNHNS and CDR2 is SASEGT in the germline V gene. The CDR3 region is CASRTVLTSNQPQHF. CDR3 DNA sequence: TGTGCCAGCAGGACAGTCCTCACCAGCAATCAGCCCCAGCATTTT.

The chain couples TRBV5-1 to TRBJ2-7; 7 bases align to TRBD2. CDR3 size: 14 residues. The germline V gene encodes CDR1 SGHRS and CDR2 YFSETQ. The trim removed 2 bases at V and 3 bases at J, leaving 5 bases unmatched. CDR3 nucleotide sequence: TGCGCCAGCAGCTTTGAAGCGGGGAACTACGAGCAGTACTTC. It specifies CASSFEAGNYEQYF.

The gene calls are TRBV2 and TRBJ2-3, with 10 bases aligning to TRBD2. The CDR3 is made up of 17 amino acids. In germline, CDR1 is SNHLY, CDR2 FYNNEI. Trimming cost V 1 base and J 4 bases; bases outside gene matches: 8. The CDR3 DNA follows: TGTGCCAGCAGTGAAGAGGGCTCTAGCGGGAGTTCAGATACGCAGTATTTT. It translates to CASSEEGSSGSSDTQYF.